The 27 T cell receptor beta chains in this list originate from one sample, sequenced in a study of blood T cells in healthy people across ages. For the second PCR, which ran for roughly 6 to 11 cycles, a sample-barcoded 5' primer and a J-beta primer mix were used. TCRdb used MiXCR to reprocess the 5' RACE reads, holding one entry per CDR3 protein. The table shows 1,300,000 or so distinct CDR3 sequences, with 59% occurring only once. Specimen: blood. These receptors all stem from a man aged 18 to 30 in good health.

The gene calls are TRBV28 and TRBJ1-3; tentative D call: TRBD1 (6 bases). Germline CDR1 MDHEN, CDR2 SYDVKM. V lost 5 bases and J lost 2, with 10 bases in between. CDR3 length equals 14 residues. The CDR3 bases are TGTGCCAGCAGTGTAGCAGGGGCTGGAAACACCATATATTTT. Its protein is CASSVAGAGNTIYF.

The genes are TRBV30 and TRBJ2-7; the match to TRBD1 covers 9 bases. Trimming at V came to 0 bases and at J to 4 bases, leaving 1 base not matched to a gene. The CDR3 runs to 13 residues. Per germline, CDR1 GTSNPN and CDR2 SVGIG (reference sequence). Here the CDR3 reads CAWSVTGGYEQYF. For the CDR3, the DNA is TGTGCCTGGAGTGTGACAGGGGGGTACGAGCAGTACTTC.

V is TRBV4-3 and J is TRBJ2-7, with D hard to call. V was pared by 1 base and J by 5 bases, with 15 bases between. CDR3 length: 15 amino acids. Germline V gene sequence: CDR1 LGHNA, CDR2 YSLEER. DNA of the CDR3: TGCGCCAGCAGCCAAGGGACCTACACACGGGACGAGCAGTACTTC. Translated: CASSQGTYTRDEQYF.

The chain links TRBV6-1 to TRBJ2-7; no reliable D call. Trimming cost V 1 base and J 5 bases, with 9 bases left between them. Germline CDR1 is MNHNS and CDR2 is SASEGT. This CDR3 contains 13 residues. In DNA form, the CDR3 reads TGTGCCAGCAGTGAAGGGGCCGTGAACGAGCAGTACTTC. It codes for CASSEGAVNEQYF.

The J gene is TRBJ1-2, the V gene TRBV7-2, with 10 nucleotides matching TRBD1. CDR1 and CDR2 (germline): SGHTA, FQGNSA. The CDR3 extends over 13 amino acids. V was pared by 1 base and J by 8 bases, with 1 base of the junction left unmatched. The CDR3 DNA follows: TGTGCCAGCAGCTTAGAGGGACAGGGGGGCTACACCTTC. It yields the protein CASSLEGQGGYTF. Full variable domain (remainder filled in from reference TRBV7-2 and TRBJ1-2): GAGVSQSPSNKVTEKGKDVELRCDPISGHTALYWYRQSLGQGLEFLIYFQGNSAPDKSGLPSDRFSAERTGGSVSTLTIQRTQQEDSAVYLCASSLEGQGGYTFGSGTRLTVV.

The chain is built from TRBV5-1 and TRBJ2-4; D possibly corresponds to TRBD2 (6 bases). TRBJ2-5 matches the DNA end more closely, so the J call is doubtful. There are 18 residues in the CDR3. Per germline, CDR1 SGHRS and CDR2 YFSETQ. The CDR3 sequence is CASSPHIRSGGGVETQYF. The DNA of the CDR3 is TGCGCCAGCAGCCCTCATATCCGTAGCGGAGGCGGGGTAGAGACCCAGTACTTC.

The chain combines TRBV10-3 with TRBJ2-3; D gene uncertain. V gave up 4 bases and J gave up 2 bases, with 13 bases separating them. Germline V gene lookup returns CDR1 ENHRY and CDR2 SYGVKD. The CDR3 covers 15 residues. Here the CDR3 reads CAISGAEQTTDTQYF. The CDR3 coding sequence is TGTGCCATCAGTGGGGCAGAGCAGACCACAGATACGCAGTATTTT.

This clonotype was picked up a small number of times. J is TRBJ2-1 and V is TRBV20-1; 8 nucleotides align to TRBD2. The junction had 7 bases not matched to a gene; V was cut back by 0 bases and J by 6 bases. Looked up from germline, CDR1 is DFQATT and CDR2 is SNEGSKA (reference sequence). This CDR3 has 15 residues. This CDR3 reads CSARDGGGRVNEQFF. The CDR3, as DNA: TGCAGTGCTAGAGATGGCGGGGGGAGGGTCAATGAGCAGTTCTTC.

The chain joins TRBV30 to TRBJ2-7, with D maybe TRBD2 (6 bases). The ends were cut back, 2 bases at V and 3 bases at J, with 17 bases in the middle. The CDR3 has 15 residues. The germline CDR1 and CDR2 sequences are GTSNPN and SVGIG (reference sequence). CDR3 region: CAWSPDRGNHYEQYF. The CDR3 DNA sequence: TGTGCCTGGAGTCCTGATCGCGGGAACCACTACGAGCAGTACTTC.

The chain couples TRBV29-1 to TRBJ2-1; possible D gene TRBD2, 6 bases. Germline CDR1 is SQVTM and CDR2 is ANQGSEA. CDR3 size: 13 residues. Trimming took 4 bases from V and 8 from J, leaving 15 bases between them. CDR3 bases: TGCAGCGTTGGGATGGGGGGAGACGATGAGCAGTTCTTC. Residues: CSVGMGGDDEQFF.

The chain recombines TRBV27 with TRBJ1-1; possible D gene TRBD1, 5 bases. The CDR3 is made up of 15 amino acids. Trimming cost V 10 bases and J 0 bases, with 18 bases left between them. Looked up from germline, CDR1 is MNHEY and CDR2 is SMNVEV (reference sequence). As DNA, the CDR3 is TGTGCCACCGGACAATTGACCGGTTTGAACACTGAAGCTTTCTTT. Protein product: CATGQLTGLNTEAFF.

The CDR3 DNA reads as TGTGCCAGCAGCCAAGCGGGACTAGCGGACACAGATACGCAGTATTTT. Encoded protein: CASSQAGLADTDTQYF. The rearrangement uses TRBV4-2 and TRBJ2-3, with TRBD2 matching over 11 bases. The germline gives CDR1 LGHNA, CDR2 YNFKEQ. This CDR3 is built from 16 residues. J lost 2 bases, V lost 1 base, and 2 bases had no gene match.

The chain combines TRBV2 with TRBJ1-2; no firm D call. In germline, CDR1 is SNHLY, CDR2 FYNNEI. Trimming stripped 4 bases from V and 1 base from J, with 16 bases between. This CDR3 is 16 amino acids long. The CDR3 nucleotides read TGTGCCAGCAGTGGTGTCAGGCGGACGTATAACTATGGCTACACCTTC. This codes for CASSGVRRTYNYGYTF.

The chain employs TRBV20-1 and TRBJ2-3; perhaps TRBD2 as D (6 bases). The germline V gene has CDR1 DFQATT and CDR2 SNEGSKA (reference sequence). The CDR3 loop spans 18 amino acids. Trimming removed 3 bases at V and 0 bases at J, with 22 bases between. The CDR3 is CSASGSPPSQSSTDTQYF. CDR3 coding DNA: TGCAGTGCTAGCGGGAGTCCCCCGTCTCAGTCTAGCACAGATACGCAGTATTTT.

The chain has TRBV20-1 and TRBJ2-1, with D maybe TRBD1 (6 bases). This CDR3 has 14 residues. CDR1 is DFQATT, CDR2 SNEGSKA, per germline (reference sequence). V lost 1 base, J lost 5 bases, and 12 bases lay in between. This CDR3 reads CSARGGHGDNEQFF. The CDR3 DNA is TGCAGTGCTAGAGGGGGGCACGGCGACAATGAGCAGTTCTTC.

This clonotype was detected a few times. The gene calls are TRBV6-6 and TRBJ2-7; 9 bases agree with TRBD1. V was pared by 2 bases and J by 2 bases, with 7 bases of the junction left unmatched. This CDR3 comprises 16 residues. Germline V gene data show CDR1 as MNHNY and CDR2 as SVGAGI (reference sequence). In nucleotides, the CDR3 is TGTGCCAGCAGTTACCGACCGGGACAGGGAACCTACGAGCAGTACTTC. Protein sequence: CASSYRPGQGTYEQYF.

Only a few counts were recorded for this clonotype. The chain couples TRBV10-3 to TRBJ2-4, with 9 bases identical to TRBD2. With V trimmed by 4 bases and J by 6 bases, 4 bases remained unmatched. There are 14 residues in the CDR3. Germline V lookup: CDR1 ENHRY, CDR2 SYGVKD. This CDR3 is CAISGVREGNIQYF. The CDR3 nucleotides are TGTGCCATCAGTGGTGTGCGGGAGGGAAACATTCAGTACTTC.

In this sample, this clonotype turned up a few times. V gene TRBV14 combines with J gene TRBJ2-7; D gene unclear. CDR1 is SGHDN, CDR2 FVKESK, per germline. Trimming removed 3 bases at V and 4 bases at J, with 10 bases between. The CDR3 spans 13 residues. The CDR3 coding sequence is TGTGCCAGCAGCCAGGGCAGCAAATACGAGCAGTACTTC. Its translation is CASSQGSKYEQYF.

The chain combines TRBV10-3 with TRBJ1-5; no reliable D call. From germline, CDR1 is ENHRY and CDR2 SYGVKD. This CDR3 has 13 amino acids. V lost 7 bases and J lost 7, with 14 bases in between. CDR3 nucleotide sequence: TGTGCCATCAATTCAGGACGCGACCAGCCCCAGCATTTT. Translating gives CAINSGRDQPQHF.

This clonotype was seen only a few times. CDR3 coding DNA: TGTGCCAGCAGCTTAGACATTTCAGGAAACACCATATATTTT. Amino acids: CASSLDISGNTIYF. J is TRBJ1-3 and V is TRBV7-6; no definite D call. Germline V gene sequence: CDR1 SGHVS, CDR2 FNYEAQ. The CDR3 sequence is 14 residues long. The V end lost 1 base, the J end lost 4 bases, and 8 bases lay between the germline ends.

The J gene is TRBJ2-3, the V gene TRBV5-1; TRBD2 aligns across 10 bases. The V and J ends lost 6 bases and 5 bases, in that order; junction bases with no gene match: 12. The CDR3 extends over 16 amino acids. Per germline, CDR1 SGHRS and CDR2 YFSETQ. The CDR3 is CASNFSQREGIDTQYF. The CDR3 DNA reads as TGCGCCAGCAACTTCTCCCAGCGGGAGGGTATAGATACGCAGTATTTT.

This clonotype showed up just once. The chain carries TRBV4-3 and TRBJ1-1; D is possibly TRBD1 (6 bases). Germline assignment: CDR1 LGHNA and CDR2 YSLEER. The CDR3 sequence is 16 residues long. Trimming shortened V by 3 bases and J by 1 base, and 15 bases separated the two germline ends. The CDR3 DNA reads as TGCGCCAGCAGCCACCTAAACAGGGCCGAGAACACTGAAGCTTTCTTT. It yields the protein CASSHLNRAENTEAFF.

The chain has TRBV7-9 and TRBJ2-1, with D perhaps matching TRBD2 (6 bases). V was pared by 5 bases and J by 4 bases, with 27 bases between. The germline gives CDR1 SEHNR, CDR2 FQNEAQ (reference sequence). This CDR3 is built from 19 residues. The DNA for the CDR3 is TGTGCCAGCAGCCCCAACGTTCCTAGCGACAGAGTGATGTACAATGAGCAGTTCTTC. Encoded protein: CASSPNVPSDRVMYNEQFF.

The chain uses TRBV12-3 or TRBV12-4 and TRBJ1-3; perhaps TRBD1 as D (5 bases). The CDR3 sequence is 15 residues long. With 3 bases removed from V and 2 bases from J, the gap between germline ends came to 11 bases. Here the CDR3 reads CASSFGGTTGNTIYF. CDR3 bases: TGTGCCAGCAGTTTTGGGGGGACCACTGGAAACACCATATATTTT.

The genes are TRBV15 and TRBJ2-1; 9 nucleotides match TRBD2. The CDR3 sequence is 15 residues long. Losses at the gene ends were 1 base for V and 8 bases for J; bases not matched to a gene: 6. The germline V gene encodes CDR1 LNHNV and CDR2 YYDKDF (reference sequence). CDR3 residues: CATSRGTSEADEQFF. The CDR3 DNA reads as TGTGCCACCAGCAGAGGGACTAGCGAGGCGGATGAGCAGTTCTTC. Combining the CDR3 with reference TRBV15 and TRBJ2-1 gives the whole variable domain DAMVIQNPRYQVTQFGKPVTLSCSQTLNHNVMYWYQQKSSQAPKLLFHYYDKDFNNEADTPDNFQSRRPNTSFCFLDIRSPGLGDTAMYLCATSRGTSEADEQFFGPGTRLTVL.

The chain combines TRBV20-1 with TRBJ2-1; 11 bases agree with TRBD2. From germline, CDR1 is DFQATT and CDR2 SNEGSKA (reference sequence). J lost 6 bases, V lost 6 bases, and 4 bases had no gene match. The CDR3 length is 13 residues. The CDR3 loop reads CSASGLAGNEQFF. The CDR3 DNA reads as TGCAGTGCCTCTGGACTAGCGGGCAATGAGCAGTTCTTC.

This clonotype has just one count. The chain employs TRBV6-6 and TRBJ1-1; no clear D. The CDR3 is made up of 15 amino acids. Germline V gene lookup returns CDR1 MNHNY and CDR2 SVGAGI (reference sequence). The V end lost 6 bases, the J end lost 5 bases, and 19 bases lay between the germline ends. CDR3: CASSSISIQPTEAFF. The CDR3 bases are TGTGCCAGCAGCTCGATATCAATCCAGCCAACTGAAGCTTTCTTT.